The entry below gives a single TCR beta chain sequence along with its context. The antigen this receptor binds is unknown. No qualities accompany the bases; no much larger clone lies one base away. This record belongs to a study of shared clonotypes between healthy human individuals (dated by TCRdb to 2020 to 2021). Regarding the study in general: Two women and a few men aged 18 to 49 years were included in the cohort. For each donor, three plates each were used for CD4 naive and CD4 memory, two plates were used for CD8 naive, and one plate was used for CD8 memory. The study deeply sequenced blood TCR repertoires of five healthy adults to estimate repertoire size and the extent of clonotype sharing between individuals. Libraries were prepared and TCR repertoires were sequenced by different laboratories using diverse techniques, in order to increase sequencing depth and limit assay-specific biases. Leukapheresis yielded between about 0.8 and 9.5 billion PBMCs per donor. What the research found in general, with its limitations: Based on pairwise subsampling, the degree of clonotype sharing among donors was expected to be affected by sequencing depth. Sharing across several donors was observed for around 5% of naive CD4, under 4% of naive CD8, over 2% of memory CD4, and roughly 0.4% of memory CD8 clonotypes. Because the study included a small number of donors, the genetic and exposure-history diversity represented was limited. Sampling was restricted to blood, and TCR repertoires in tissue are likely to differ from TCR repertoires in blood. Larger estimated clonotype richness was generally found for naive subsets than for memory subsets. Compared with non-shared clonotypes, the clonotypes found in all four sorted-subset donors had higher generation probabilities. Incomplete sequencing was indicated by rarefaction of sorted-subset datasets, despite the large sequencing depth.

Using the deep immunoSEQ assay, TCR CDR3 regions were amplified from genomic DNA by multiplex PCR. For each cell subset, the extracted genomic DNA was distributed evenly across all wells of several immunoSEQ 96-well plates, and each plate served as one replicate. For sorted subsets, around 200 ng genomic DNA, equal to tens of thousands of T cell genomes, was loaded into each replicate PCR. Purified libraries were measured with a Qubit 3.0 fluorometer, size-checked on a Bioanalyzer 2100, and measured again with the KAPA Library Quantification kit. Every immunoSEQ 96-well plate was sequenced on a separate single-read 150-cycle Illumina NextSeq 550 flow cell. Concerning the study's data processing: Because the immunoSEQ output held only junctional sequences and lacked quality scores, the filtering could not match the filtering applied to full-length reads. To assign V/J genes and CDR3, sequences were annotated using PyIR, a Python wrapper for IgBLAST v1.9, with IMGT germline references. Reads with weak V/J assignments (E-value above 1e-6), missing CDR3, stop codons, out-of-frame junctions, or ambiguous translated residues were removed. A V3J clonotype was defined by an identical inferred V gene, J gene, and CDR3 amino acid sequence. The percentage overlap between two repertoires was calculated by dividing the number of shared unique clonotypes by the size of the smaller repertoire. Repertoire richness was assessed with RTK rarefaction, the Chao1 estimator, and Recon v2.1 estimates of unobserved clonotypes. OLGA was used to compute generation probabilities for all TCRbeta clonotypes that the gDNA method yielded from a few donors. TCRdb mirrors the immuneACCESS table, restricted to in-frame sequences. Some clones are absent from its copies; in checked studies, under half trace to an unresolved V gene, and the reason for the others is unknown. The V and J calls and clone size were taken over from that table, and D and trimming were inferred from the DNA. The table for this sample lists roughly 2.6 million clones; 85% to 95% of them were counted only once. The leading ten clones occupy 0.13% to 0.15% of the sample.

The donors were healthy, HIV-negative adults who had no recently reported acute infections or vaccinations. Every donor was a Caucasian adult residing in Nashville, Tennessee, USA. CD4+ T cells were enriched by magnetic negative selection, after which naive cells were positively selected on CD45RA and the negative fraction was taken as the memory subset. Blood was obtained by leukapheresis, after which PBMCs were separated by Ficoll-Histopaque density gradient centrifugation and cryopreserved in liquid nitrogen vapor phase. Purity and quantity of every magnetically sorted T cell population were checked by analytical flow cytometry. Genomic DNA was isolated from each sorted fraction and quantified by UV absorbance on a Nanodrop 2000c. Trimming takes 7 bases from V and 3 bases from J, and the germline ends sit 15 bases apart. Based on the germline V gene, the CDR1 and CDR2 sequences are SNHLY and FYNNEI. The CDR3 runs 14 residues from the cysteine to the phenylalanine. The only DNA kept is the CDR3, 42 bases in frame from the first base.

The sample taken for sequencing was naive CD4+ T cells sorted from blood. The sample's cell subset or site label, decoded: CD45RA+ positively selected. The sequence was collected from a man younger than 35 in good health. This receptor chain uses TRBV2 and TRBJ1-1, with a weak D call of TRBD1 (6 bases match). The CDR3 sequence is CASTLQGGDTEAFF. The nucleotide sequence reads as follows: TGTGCCAGCACATTACAGGGAGGTGACACTGAAGCTTTCTTT.